This T cell receptor beta chain stems from a study of blood T cell repertoires in COVID-19. On the study more broadly: Sites across the United States, Italy and Spain contributed samples from acute and convalescent COVID-19. Sources were T cells, B-cell-depleted T cells, or PBMCs; the material itself was cDNA or gDNA.

The V end lost 2 bases, the J end lost 7 bases, and 15 bases lay between the germline ends. Per germline, CDR1 SGHTA and CDR2 FQGTGA. The CDR3 loop spans 15 amino acids. Under the authors' procedure: Reference gene primer amplification gave estimated nucleated cell counts. Assay: immunoSEQ multiplex PCR; the TCRdb copy retains only in-frame clones and omits some. V and J calls plus clone size are reproduced from that table; the DNA served to infer D and trimming. The sample has roughly 110,000 clones, roughly 84% seen once. The sequenced sample consisted of peripheral blood. V gene TRBV7-3 combines with J gene TRBJ2-1; D is perhaps TRBD2 (5 bases). This sequence originates from a human donor in a cohort sampled during active COVID-19. The CDR3 region has the DNA TGTGCCAGCAGCTTATTATCCCATCCGGGGAATGAGCAGTTCTTC. It translates to CASSLLSHPGNEQFF.